The text below deals with one TCR beta chain. This clone occurred a few times. Its antigen is still unknown. No clone much larger than this one lies a single base away; base qualities are absent. CDR1 and CDR2 were assigned from the germline V gene as SGHTA and FQGNSA. The junction shows trimming of 2 bases on V and 8 bases on J, and the gene matches do not reach 9 bases of it. The CDR3 spans 16 residues, from the cysteine through the phenylalanine. Just the 48-base CDR3 DNA is kept, in frame starting at base 1. This sample is part of a study of blood T cell repertoires in COVID-19 (dated by TCRdb to the early 2020s). Concerning the study at large: The collaborator samples originated in the United States, Italy and Spain and spanned the acute and convalescent phases of COVID-19. The repertoires were released in a freely available public database intended as a resource for research on the immune response to SARS-CoV-2. The material from the prospective study consisted of cDNA or gDNA derived from T cells, B-cell-depleted T cells, or PBMCs. Where available, HLA class I and class II types were obtained from metadata supplied by the sample provider rather than from assay-based typing. The samples were drawn from two sources: the first 160 participants of the ongoing ImmuneRACE study, and 1,000 to 1,500 subjects contributed by 6 global collaborators. Subjects who had been exposed to COVID-19, were actively infected with it, or had recovered from it provided the deeply sampled blood TCRbeta repertoires that made up the dataset. The sample metadata nearly always contained a de-identified subject ID, COVID-19 status, age in years and sex. Study-level results and caveats: Clinical and demographic metadata were provided uncurated, with the amount varying by source and participant.

TCRbeta CDR3 regions were amplified from genomic DNA using the immunoSEQ Assay, a bias-controlled multiplex PCR. In the authors' own workflow: The number of nucleated cells in each sample was estimated by amplification of reference gene primers within the assay. Sequence reads were collapsed and filtered to measure the absolute abundance of every unique TCRbeta CDR3 rearrangement. For each sample, productive Simpson clonality was calculated as the square root of Simpson's diversity index across productive rearrangements. Drawn from immuneACCESS, this table holds only the in-frame rearrangements with V and J called that TCRdb kept. Clones are partly lost; checked studies trace under half to an unresolved V gene and leave the rest unexplained. That table is the source of V, J and clone size, and D and trimming were worked out from the DNA. The sample includes 310,000 or so clones, with around 85% observed a single time. The top ten hold about 6.1% of the sample.

Participants in the prospective study were aged about 18 to 95 years, lived in about two dozen United States geographic areas, and enrolled through a virtual design. In the prospective study, participants were assigned to cohorts based on the clinical history participants reported in a screening survey and a study questionnaire. Recovered participants in ImmuneRACE Cohort 3 were defined as having two consecutive negative NP/OP PCR tests, clearance from a healthcare professional, or resolution of symptoms. In the prospective study, mobile phlebotomists collected whole blood, serum and a nasopharyngeal or oropharyngeal swab from each participant. Over a 2-month period, participants in the prospective study had the option of providing additional blood draws and questionnaires. Before DNA extraction, prospective study blood samples were shipped either frozen or at room temperature.

This clonotype was obtained from a woman aged 40 to 49 who had recovered from COVID-19. The V and J genes are TRBV7-2 and TRBJ2-1, and 10 junctional nucleotides match TRBD2. The source material was PBMCs or T cells enriched from blood (not recorded which). The sequenced DNA: TGTGCCAGCAGCTTACTAGCGGGAGTTTCCTGGGATGAGCAGTTCTTC. Its protein reads: CASSLLAGVSWDEQFF. Supplemented by the reference TRBV7-2 and TRBJ2-1 proteins around the CDR3, the complete variable domain is GAGVSQSPSNKVTEKGKDVELRCDPISGHTALYWYRQSLGQGLEFLIYFQGNSAPDKSGLPSDRFSAERTGGSVSTLTIQRTQQEDSAVYLCASSLLAGVSWDEQFFGPGTRLTVL.